The 7 T cell receptor beta chains reported below all come from one sample, sequenced in a study of response to subunit inactivated influenza vaccine (dated by TCRdb to about 2018). The library was made by RT-PCR. The instrument was an Illumina HiSeq 2500. TCRdb trimmed public reads at Q25 via fastp, called clones via MiXCR and kept in-frame beta chains. Rows are unified per CDR3 protein, each entry keeping the most common DNA and genes. This sample lists about 650,000 distinct CDR3 sequences; around 14% were detected once. The biggest ten clones account for approximately 10% of the sample. The sample here was PBMCs from blood, taken less than 13 days after vaccination. These receptors were obtained from a man aged 50 to 60 who received an inactivated influenza vaccine. Donor details come from another sample of the same person, matched by shared clones.

The V call is TRBV25-1, the J call TRBJ1-1; D unresolved. The CDR3 has 13 residues. CDR1 is MGHDK, CDR2 SYGVNS, per germline. V was shortened by 2 bases and J by 8 bases, with 12 bases between the two germline ends. This CDR3 is CASSELGGWEAFF. In DNA form, the CDR3 reads TGTGCCAGCAGTGAACTTGGAGGGTGGGAAGCTTTCTTT.

This clonotype was observed at least ten times. As DNA, the CDR3 is TGTGCCAGCAGCGTTTCTACCGGGTGGGAGGAGACCCAGTACTTC. Translating gives CASSVSTGWEETQYF. The chain is built from TRBV9 and TRBJ2-5, with D possibly matching TRBD2 (5 bases). CDR3 length: 15 residues. V lost 2 bases, J lost 5 bases, and 16 bases lay in between. In germline, CDR1 is SGDLS, CDR2 YYNGEE. Based on the CDR3 plus reference TRBV9 and TRBJ2-5, the full variable domain is DSGVTQTPKHLITATGQRVTLRCSPRSGDLSVYWYQQSLDQGLQFLIQYYNGEERAKGNILERFSAQQFPDLHSELNLSSLELGDSALYFCASSVSTGWEETQYFGPGTRLLVL.

This clonotype was detected only a few times. The chain carries TRBV7-6 and TRBJ2-3; 15 bases line up with TRBD2. V was clipped by 4 bases and J by 3 bases; unmatched bases: 14. The germline CDR1 and CDR2 sequences are SGHVS and FNYEAQ. CDR3 length equals 20 residues. The CDR3 loop is CASSWDDPGLAGGSTDTQYF. The DNA of the CDR3 is TGTGCCAGCAGCTGGGACGATCCGGGACTAGCGGGGGGATCGACAGATACGCAGTATTTT.

This clonotype has more than one count but fewer than ten. The chain has TRBV7-2 and TRBJ2-1, with a weak D call TRBD1 (6 bases). The V end was cut by 2 bases, the J end by 0 bases, with 11 bases between. The length of the CDR3 is 16 residues. CDR1 and CDR2 (germline): SGHTA, FQGNSA. In nucleotides, the CDR3 is TGTGCCAGCAGCTTACAAGGGGGTGGCTCCTACAATGAGCAGTTCTTC. Its protein product is CASSLQGGGSYNEQFF.

A few counts support this clonotype. The chain uses TRBV24-1 and TRBJ2-5; D unclear. The V end lost 2 bases, the J end lost 4 bases, and 7 bases lay between the germline ends. Germline V CDR1 and CDR2: KGHDR, SFDVKD. This CDR3 has 13 amino acids. Written as DNA, the CDR3 is TGTGCCACCAGTGATTCAGGCTTAGAGACCCAGTACTTC. Its protein is CATSDSGLETQYF.

V gene TRBV12-3 or TRBV12-4 combines with J gene TRBJ2-2; 9 bases map to TRBD2. The CDR3 is 14 amino acids. The V segment lost 3 bases and the J segment 6 bases; nucleotides outside the gene matches: 2. The DNA for the CDR3 is TGTGCCAGCAGTTTCGGCGGGGGGGCCGGGGAGCTGTTTTTT. Amino acid sequence: CASSFGGGAGELFF.

This clonotype has only a few counts. This chain joins TRBV7-9 and TRBJ2-7, with D possibly matching TRBD2 (5 bases). Germline V lookup: CDR1 SEHNR, CDR2 FQNEAQ (reference sequence). Between the trimmed V and J ends, which lost 5 bases and 2 bases, there was a span of 13 bases. The CDR3 has 14 residues. CDR3 loop: CASSPPRGTYEQYF. The CDR3 DNA follows: TGTGCCAGCAGCCCCCCCCGGGGAACCTACGAGCAGTACTTC.